Reported below is one T cell receptor beta chain. The CDR3 is 14 amino acids. The germline V gene encodes CDR1 SGHDN and CDR2 FVKESK. Trimming at V came to 4 bases and at J to 9 bases, leaving 12 bases not matched to a gene. The table came from immunoSEQ multiplex PCR; TCRdb's copy has only in-frame clones and leaves some out. The sample shows about 76,000 clones, around 93% of them seen only once. The sequenced cases were selected for having the highest brain T cell transcript signatures. This entry belongs to a study of brain T cells in children with intractable seizures. Specimen: peripheral blood, collected at surgery. The chain combines TRBV14 with TRBJ2-7; 7 bases match TRBD2. The clonotype was recovered from a boy younger than two with tuberous sclerosis and intractable seizures. This chain's CDR3 is CASSPLWEGGGQYF. DNA of the CDR3: TGTGCCAGCAGCCCACTCTGGGAGGGAGGCGGGCAGTACTTC.